The rows below give T cell receptor beta chains drawn from one sample of a study of blood T cell repertoires in COVID-19. TCRdb keeps only in-frame clones here, not all; method: immunoSEQ multiplex PCR. The table shows 35,000 to 50,000 clones, with about four fifths occurring only once. Sequences were obtained from peripheral blood. These receptors were obtained from a woman over 75 with acute or convalescent COVID-19. The conserved cysteine and the conserved F or W are not part of the CDR3 here. Each record gives: J gene, V gene, CDR3 protein.

J: TRBJ1-4; V: TRBV11-2; CDR3: ASSWDRLNEKLF
J: TRBJ1-3; V: TRBV19; CDR3: ASQRKPSGGVASGNTIY
J: TRBJ2-3; V: TRBV6-5; CDR3: ASSSQEGTDTQY
J: TRBJ1-3; V: TRBV19; CDR3: ASSIPGSFSGNTIY
J: TRBJ2-5; V: TRBV5-1; CDR3: ASLPGDNIQETQY
J: TRBJ2-1; V: TRBV5-4; CDR3: ASSYEGGPQEQF
J: TRBJ2-1; V: TRBV6-5; CDR3: ASSPSGRWRNEQF
J: TRBJ2-7; V: TRBV11-2; CDR3: ASSPGTSDEQY
J: TRBJ2-7; V: TRBV5-6; CDR3: ASSLSASDTGRQY
J: TRBJ2-5; V: TRBV5-8; CDR3: ASSKQGARKETQY
J: TRBJ2-2; V: TRBV6-5; CDR3: ASRKSAGELF
J: TRBJ2-4; V: TRBV10-1; CDR3: ASSEADTIAKNIQY
J: TRBJ2-2; V: TRBV7-2; CDR3: ASSLAEAVVGTGELF
J: TRBJ1-6; V: TRBV27; CDR3: ASSLWTGGNSPLH
J: TRBJ2-2; V: TRBV4-1; CDR3: ASSQRSEGLNTGELF
J: TRBJ2-7; V: TRBV5-1; CDR3: ASSLDPGQAYEQY
J: TRBJ2-7; V: TRBV6-5; CDR3: ASRPRGSYEQY
J: TRBJ2-5; V: TRBV9; CDR3: ASSVRTNQETQY
J: TRBJ1-4; V: TRBV11-2; CDR3: ASSLDRVPEKLF
J: TRBJ2-3; V: TRBV5-1; CDR3: ASSFSPLTDTQY
J: TRBJ2-3; V: TRBV30; CDR3: AWSVGADTQY
J: TRBJ2-2; V: TRBV5-1; CDR3: ASSLQGLANTGELF
J: TRBJ1-1; V: TRBV20-1; CDR3: SARNSPQAF
J: TRBJ1-2; V: TRBV7-9; CDR3: ASSYAGTGGSGYT
J: TRBJ2-5; V: TRBV29-1; CDR3: SAGDSQETQY
J: TRBJ2-1; V: TRBV18; CDR3: ASSPQSGGSSYNEQF
J: TRBJ1-4; V: TRBV6-6; CDR3: ASSSGGEFEKLF
J: TRBJ1-5; V: TRBV19; CDR3: ASRSNRDRASQPQH
J: TRBJ2-3; V: TRBV19; CDR3: ASRGGRTSTDTQY
J: TRBJ2-1; V: TRBV5-1; CDR3: ASSGPGRGGNEQF
J: TRBJ1-4; V: TRBV11-2; CDR3: ASSLRSTAEKLF
J: TRBJ1-2; V: TRBV7-3; CDR3: ASSIDRGGDGYT
J: TRBJ2-1; V: TRBV7-6; CDR3: ASSLTRGGYNEQF